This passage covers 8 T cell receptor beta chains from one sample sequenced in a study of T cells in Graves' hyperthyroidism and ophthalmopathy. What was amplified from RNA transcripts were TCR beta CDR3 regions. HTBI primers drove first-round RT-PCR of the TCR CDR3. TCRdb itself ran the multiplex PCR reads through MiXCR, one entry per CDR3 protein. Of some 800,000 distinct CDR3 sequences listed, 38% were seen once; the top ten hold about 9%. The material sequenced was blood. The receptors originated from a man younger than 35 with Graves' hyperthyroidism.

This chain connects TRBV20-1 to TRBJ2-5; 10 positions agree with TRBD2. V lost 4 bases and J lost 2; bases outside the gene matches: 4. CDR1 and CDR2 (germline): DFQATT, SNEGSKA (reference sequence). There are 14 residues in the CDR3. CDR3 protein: CSAIRTSGQETQYF. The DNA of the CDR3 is TGCAGTGCTATTCGGACTAGCGGACAAGAGACCCAGTACTTC.

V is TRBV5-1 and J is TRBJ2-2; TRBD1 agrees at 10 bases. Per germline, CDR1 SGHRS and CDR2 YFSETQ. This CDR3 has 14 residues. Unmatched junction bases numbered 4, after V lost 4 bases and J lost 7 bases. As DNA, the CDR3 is TGCGCCAGCAGCGCCGGGACAGGGGACGGGGAGCTGTTTTTT. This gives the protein CASSAGTGDGELFF.

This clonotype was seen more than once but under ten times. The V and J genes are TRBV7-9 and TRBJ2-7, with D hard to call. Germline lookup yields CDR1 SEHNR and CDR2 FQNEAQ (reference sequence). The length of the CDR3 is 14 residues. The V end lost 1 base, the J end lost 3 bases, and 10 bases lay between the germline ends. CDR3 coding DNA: TGTGCCAGCAGCTTAGAGGGCTTGATCTACGAGCAGTACTTC. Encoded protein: CASSLEGLIYEQYF. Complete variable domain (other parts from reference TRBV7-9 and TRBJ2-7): DTGVSQNPRHKITKRGQNVTFRCDPISEHNRLYWYRQTLGQGPEFLTYFQNEAQLEKSRLLSDRFSAERPKGSFSTLEIQRTEQGDSAMYLCASSLEGLIYEQYFGPGTRLTVT.

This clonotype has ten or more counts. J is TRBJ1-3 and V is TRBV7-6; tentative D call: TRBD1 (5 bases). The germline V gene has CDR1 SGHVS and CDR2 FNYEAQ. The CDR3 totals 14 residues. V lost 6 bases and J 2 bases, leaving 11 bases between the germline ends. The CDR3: CASSQQGTGNTIYF. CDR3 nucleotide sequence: TGTGCCAGCAGTCAGCAGGGTACTGGAAACACCATATATTTT.

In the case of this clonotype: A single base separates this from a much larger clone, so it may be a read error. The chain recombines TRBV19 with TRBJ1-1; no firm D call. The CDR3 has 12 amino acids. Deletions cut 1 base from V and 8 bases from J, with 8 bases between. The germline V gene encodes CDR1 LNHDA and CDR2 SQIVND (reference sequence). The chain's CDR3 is CASSIAEAEAFF. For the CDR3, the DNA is TGTGCCAGTAGTATAGCAGAGGCGGAAGCTTTCTTT.

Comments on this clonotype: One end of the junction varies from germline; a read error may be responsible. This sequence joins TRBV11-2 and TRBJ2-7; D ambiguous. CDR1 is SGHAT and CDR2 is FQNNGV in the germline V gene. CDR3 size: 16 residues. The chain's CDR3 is CASSQDVNSYYYEQYF. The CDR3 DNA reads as TGCGCCAGCAGCCAAGACGTTAACTCTTATTACTACGAGCAGTACTTC.

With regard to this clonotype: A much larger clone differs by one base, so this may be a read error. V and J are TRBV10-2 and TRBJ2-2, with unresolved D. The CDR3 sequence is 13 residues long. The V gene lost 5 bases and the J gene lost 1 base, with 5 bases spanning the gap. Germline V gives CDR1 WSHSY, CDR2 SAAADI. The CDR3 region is CASSRRNTGELFF. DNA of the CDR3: TGCGCCAGCAGTCGACGGAACACCGGGGAGCTGTTTTTT.

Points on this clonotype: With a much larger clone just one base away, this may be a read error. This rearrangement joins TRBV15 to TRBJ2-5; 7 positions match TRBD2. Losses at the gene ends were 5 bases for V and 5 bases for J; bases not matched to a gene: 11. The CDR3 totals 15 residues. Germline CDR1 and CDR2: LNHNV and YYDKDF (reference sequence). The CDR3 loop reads CATSAGTLGGETQYF. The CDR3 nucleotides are TGTGCCACCAGCGCCGGGACCTTGGGGGGGGAGACCCAGTACTTC.